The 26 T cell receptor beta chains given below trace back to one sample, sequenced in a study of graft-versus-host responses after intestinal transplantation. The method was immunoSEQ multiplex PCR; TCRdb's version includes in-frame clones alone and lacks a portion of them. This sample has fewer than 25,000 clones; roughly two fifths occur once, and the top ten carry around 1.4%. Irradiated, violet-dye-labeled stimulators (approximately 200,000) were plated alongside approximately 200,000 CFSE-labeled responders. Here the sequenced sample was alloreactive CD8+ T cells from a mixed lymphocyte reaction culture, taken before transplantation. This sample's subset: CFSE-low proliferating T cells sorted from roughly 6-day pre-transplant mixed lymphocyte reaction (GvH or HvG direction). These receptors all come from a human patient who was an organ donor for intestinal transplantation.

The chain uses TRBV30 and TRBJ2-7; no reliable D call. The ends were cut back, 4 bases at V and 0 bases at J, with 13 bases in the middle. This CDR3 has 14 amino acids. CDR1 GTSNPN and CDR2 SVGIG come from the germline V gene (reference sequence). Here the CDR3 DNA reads TGTGCCTGGAAGCATAGGCCCGACTCCTACGAGCAGTACTTC. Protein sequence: CAWKHRPDSYEQYF.

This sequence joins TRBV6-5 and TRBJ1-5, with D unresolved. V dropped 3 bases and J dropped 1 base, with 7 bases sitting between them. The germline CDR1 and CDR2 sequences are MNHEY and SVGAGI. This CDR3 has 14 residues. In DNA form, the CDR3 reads TGTGCCAGCAGTTATCATGGGAGCAATCAGCCCCAGCATTTT. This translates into CASSYHGSNQPQHF.

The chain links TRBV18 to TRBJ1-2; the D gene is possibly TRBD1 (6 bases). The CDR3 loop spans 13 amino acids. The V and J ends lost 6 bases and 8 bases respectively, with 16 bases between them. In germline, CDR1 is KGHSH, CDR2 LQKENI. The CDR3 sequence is CASSGWTAGGYTF. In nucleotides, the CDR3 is TGTGCCAGCTCGGGCTGGACAGCTGGGGGCTACACCTTC.

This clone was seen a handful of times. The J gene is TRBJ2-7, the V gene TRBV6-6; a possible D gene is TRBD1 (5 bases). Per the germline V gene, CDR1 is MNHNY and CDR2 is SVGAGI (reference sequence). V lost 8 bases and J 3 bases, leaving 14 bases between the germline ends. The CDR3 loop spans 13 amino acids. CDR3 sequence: CASCVGASYEQYF. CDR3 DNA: TGTGCCAGCTGTGTTGGGGCGAGCTACGAGCAGTACTTC.

DNA of the CDR3: TGTGCCAGTAGTATGATTCCCGGGACTAGCGGGAGGGCTAGAGATACGCAGTATTTT. It codes for CASSMIPGTSGRARDTQYF. The genes are TRBV19 and TRBJ2-3; 16 bases match TRBD2. Germline V gives CDR1 LNHDA, CDR2 SQIVND (reference sequence). The CDR3 has 19 amino acids. J lost 5 bases, V lost 3 bases, and 11 bases had no gene match.

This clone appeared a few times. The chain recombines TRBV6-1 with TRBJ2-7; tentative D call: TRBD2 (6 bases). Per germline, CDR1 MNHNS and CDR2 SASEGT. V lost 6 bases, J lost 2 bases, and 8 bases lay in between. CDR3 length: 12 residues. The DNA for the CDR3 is TGTGCCAGCAGCCTAGCGCCCTACGAGCAGTACTTC. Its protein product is CASSLAPYEQYF.

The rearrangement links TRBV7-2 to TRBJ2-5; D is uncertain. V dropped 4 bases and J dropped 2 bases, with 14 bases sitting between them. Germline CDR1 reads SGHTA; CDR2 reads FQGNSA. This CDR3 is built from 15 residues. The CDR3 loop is CASSSLDDLQETQYF. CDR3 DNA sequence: TGTGCCAGCAGCTCCCTGGATGACCTTCAAGAGACCCAGTACTTC.

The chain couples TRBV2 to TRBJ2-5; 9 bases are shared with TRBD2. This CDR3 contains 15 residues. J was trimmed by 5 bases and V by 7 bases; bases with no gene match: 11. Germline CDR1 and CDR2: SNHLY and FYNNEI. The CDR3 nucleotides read TGTGCCAGCACCAGACCGGGACTAGCTACGGAGACCCAGTACTTC. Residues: CASTRPGLATETQYF.

CDR3 sequence (DNA): TGTGCCAGCATTAAGGGTAGCGGGCGAATGAACACCGGGGAGCTGTTTTTT. Its translation: CASIKGSGRMNTGELFF. The chain recombines TRBV7-2 with TRBJ2-2; 7 bases align to TRBD2. Germline V gene data show CDR1 as SGHTA and CDR2 as FQGNSA. V shed 7 bases and J 1 base; nucleotides not matched to a gene: 12. The CDR3 length is 17 residues.

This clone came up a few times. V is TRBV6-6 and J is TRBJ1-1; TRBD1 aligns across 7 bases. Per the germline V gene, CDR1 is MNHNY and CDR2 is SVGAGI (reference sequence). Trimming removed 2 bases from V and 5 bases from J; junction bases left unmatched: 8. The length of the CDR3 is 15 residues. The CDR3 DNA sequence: TGTGCCAGCAGTTACCCCGAAACAGGGGATACTGAAGCTTTCTTT. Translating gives CASSYPETGDTEAFF.

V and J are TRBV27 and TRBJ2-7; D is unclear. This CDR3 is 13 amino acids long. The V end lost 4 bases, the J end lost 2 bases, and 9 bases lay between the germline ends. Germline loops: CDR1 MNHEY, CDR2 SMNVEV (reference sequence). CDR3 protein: CASSSAGPYEQYF. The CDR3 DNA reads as TGTGCCAGCAGTTCGGCAGGACCCTACGAGCAGTACTTC.

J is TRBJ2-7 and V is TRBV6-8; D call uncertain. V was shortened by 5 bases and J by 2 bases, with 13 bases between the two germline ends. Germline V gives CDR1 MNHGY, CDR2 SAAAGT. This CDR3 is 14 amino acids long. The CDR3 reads CASSELRVAYEQYF. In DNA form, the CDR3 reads TGTGCCAGCAGTGAACTCCGGGTAGCCTACGAGCAGTACTTC.

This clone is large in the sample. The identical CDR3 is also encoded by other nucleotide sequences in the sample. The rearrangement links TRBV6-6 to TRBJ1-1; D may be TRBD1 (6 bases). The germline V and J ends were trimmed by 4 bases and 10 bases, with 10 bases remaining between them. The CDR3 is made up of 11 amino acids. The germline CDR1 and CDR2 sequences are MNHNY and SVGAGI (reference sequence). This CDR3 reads CASSSGGGAFF. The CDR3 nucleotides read TGTGCCAGCAGTTCCGGAGGGGGAGCTTTCTTT.

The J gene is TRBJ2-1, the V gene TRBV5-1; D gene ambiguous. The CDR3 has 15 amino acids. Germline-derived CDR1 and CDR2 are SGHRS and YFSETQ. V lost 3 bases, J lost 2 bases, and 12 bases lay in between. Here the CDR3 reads CASSSVGEPYNEQFF. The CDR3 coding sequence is TGCGCCAGCAGCTCGGTAGGCGAGCCCTACAATGAGCAGTTCTTC.

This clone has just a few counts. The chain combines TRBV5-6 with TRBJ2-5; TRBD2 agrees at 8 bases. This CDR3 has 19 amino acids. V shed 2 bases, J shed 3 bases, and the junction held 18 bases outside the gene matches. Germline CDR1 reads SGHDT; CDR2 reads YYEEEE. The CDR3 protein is CASSFQYRLEGLVEETQYF. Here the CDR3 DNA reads TGTGCCAGCAGCTTTCAATACCGATTAGAGGGACTAGTAGAAGAGACCCAGTACTTC. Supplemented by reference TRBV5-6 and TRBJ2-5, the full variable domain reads DAGVTQSPTHLIKTRGQQVTLRCSPKSGHDTVSWYQQALGQGPQFIFQYYEEEERQRGNFPDRFSGHQFPNYSSELNVNALLLGDSALYLCASSFQYRLEGLVEETQYFGPGTRLLVL.

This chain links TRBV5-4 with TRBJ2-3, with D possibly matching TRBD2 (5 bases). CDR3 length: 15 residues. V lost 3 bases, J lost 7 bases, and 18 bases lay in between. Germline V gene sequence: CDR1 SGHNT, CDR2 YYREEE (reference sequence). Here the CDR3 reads CASSSFSAPENTQYF. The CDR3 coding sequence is TGTGCCAGCAGCTCCTTTAGCGCCCCTGAGAATACGCAGTATTTT.

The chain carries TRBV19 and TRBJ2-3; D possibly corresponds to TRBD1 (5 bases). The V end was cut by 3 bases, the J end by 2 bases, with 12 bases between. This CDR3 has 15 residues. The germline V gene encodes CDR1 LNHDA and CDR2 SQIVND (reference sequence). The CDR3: CASSIDRENTDTQYF. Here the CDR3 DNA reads TGTGCCAGTAGTATTGACAGAGAGAACACAGATACGCAGTATTTT. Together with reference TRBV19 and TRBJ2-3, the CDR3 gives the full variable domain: DGGITQSPKYLFRKEGQNVTLSCEQNLNHDAMYWYRQDPGQGLRLIYYSQIVNDFQKGDIAEGYSVSREKKESFPLTVTSAQKNPTAFYLCASSIDRENTDTQYFGPGTRLTVL.

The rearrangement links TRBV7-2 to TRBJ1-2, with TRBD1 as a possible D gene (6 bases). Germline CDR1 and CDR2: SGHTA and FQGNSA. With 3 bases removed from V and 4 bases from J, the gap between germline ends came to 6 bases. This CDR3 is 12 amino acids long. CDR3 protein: CASSLTGYGYTF. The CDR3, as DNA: TGTGCCAGCAGCTTGACAGGCTATGGCTACACCTTC.

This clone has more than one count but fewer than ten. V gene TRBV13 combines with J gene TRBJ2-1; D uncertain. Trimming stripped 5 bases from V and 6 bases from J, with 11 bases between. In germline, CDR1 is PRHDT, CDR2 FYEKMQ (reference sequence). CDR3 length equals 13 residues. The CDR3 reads CASSPGPGNEQFF. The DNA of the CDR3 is TGTGCCAGCAGCCCGGGCCCGGGCAATGAGCAGTTCTTC. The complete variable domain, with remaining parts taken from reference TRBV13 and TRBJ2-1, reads AAGVIQSPRHLIKEKRETATLKCYPIPRHDTVYWYQQGPGQDPQFLISFYEKMQSDKGSIPDRFSAQQFSDYHSELNMSSLELGDSALYFCASSPGPGNEQFFGPGTRLTVL.

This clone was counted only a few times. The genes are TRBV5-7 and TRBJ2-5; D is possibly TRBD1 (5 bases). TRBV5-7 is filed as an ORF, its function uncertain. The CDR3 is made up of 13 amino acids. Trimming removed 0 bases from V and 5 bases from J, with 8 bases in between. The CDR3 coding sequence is TGTGCCAGCAGCTTGGTTGACAGCGAGACCCAGTACTTC. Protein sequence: CASSLVDSETQYF.

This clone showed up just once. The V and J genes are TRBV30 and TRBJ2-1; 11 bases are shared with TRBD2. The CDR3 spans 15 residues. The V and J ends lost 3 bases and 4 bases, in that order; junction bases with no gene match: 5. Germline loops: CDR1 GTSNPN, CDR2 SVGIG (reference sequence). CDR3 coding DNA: TGTGCCTGGAGACTAGCGGGAGACATTTACAATGAGCAGTTCTTC. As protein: CAWRLAGDIYNEQFF.

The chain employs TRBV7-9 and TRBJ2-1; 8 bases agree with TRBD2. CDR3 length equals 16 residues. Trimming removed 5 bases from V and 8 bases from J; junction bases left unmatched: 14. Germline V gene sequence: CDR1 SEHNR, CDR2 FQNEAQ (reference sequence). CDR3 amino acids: CASSPADGGRWDEQFF. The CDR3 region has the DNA TGTGCCAGCAGCCCGGCGGATGGCGGGAGGTGGGATGAGCAGTTCTTC.

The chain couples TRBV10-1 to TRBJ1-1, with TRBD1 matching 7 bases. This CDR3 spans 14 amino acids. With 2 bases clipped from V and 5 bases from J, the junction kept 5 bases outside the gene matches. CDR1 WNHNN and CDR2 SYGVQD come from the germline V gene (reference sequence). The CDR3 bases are TGCGCCAGCAGTGAGGGACAGGAGGGGACTGAAGCTTTCTTT. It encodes CASSEGQEGTEAFF.

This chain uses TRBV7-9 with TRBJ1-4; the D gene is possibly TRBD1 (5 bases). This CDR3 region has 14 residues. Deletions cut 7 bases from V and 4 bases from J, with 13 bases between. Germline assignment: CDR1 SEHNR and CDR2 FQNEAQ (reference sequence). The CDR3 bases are TGTGCCAGCAACCCGGGGGATTTTAATGAAAAACTGTTTTTT. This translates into CASNPGDFNEKLFF.

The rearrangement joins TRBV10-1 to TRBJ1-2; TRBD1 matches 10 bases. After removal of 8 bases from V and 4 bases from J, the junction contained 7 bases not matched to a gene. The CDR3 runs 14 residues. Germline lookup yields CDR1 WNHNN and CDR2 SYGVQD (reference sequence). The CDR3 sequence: CASHSDRGFYGYTF. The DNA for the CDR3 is TGCGCCAGCCATTCGGACAGGGGGTTCTATGGCTACACCTTC.

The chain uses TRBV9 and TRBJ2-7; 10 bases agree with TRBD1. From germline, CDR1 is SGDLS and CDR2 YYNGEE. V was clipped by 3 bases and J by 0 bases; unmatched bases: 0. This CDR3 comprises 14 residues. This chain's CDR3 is CASSGTGGSYEQYF. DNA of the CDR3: TGTGCCAGCAGCGGGACAGGGGGCTCCTACGAGCAGTACTTC.